This TCR beta chain is drawn from a study of shared clonotypes between healthy human individuals. Study summary: Three plates were used per donor for CD4 naive, three for CD4 memory, two for CD8 naive and one for CD8 memory. General observations from the study: The sharing of 4% to 5.5% of naive CD4 clonotypes was seen across a handful of donors.

Trimming removed 0 bases from V and 6 bases from J, with 6 bases in between. Germline assignment: CDR1 LNHDA and CDR2 SQIVND (reference sequence). There are 13 residues in the CDR3. CD4+ cells underwent separation, giving CD45RA+ naive and CD45RA-negative memory subsets. Researchers ran the assay at a deep level. The table came from immunoSEQ multiplex PCR; TCRdb's copy has only in-frame clones and leaves some out. Of approximately 940,000 clones in the sample, approximately 76% were seen once. With regard to this clone: Its antigen remains unknown.

The V and J genes are TRBV19 and TRBJ1-5, with D unclear. This TCR came from a man aged 18 to 30 in good health. The sample consisted of memory CD4+ T cells sorted from blood. Stated subset: CD45RA-negative fraction. The CDR3 spells CASSIDRVQPQHF. CDR3 DNA: TGTGCCAGTAGTATAGATAGGGTTCAGCCCCAGCATTTT.